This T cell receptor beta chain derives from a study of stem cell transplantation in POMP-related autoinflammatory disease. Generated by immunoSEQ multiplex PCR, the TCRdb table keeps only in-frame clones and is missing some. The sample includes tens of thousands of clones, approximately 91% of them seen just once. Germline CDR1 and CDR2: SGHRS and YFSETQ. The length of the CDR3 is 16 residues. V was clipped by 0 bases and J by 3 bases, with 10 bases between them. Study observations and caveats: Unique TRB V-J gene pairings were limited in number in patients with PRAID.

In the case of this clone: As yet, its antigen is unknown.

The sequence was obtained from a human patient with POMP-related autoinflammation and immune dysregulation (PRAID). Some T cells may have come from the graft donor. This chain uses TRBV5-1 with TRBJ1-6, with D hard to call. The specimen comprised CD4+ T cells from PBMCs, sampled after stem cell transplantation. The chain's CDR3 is CASSLGFGDYNSPLHF. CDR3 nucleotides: TGCGCCAGCAGCTTGGGCTTCGGGGACTATAATTCACCCCTCCACTTT. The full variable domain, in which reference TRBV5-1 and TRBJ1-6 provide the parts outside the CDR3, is KAGVTQTPRYLIKTRGQQVTLSCSPISGHRSVSWYQQTPGQGLQFLFEYFSETQRNKGNFPGRFSGRQFSNSRSEMNVSTLELGDSALYLCASSLGFGDYNSPLHFGNGTRLTVT.